Here is one TCR beta chain with its context. Original processing notes: Counts of nucleated cells, estimated from reference gene primer amplification, were obtained. Data came from immunoSEQ multiplex PCR; TCRdb stores just in-frame clones and leaves some out. Clonal size and the V and J genes are those of that table, whereas D and trimming came from the DNA. In the table there are tens of thousands of clones, roughly 80% of which are singletons. The source of the sample is a study of blood T cell repertoires in COVID-19. About the study: PBMCs, B-cell-depleted T cells, or T cells provided the cDNA or gDNA that made up the material.

The CDR3 runs 13 residues. Germline V gene lookup returns CDR1 SQVTM and CDR2 ANQGSEA. The V end was cut by 5 bases, the J end by 0 bases, with 9 bases between. Input material: peripheral blood. The receptor was isolated from a human donor in a cohort sampled during active COVID-19. V and J are TRBV29-1 and TRBJ2-3; D perhaps matches TRBD1 (6 bases). The CDR3: CSVKQGSTDTQYF. In DNA form, the CDR3 reads TGCAGCGTTAAACAGGGAAGCACAGATACGCAGTATTTT.